These T cell receptor beta chains were read from a single sample in a study of blood T cell repertoires in COVID-19. Libraries were prepared by immunoSEQ multiplex PCR; TCRdb keeps only in-frame clonotypes and omits some of them. The data hold about 170,000 clones, with around 79% observed a single time. Material: PBMCs or T cells enriched from blood (not recorded which). All receptors come from a woman in her sixties or seventies in a cohort exposed to, infected with or recovered from COVID-19 (not recorded which). Each CDR3 is given with its conserved first and last residue. D genes are given only for firm matches. Part of the rows lack a size; the others show once, few, many or a class for expanded clones.

V	J	D	size	CDR3	DNA
TRBV5-1	TRBJ2-1	TRBD2	NA	CASRSGTSSYNEQFF	TGCGCCAGCAGGTCTGGGACTAGCTCCTACAATGAGCAGTTCTTC
TRBV28	TRBJ1-3	NA	NA	CASSRQVRSLRSGNTIYF	TGTGCCAGCAGTCGACAGGTTCGTAGCCTCCGCTCTGGAAACACCATATATTTT
TRBV13	TRBJ2-7	TRBD2	once	CASSQGLDAALREQYF	TGTGCCAGCAGCCAGGGACTAGACGCGGCGCTACGCGAGCAGTACTTC
TRBV9	TRBJ2-7	NA	NA	CASSRGRSEAYEQYF	TGTGCCAGCAGCCGGGGTCGTTCAGAGGCCTACGAGCAGTACTTC
TRBV11-2	TRBJ1-2	NA	NA	CASSLEAGLHYGYTF	TGTGCCAGCAGCTTAGAAGCGGGGCTCCACTATGGCTACACCTTC
TRBV9	TRBJ2-1	NA	once	CASSVGAAGAYNEQFF	TGTGCCAGCAGCGTAGGGGCCGCCGGTGCCTACAATGAGCAGTTCTTC
TRBV19	TRBJ2-7	NA	few	CASSIRAGRVSYEQYF	TGTGCCAGTAGTATAAGAGCGGGCAGGGTTTCCTACGAGCAGTACTTC
TRBV7-8	TRBJ1-1	NA	NA	CASSSGPGGGGSIGLAFF	TGTGCCAGCAGCTCGGGACCTGGTGGGGGAGGGTCCATCGGGTTAGCTTTCTTT
TRBV10-2	TRBJ2-3	TRBD1	NA	CASGQATDTQYF	TGCGCCAGTGGACAGGCCACAGATACGCAGTATTTT
TRBV7-2	TRBJ2-5	NA	NA	CASSLAGLGAGGETQYF	TGTGCCAGCAGCTTAGCGGGGTTGGGGGCTGGGGGAGAGACCCAGTACTTC
TRBV6-5	TRBJ2-3	NA	NA	CASREDYHRTDTQYF	TGTGCCAGCAGGGAGGACTACCATAGGACAGATACGCAGTATTTT
TRBV10-3	TRBJ2-1	NA	few	CAISERGINNEQFF	TGTGCCATCAGTGAGCGGGGGATCAACAATGAGCAGTTCTTC
TRBV7-2	TRBJ2-1	TRBD1	NA	CASSPTGASYNEQFF	TGTGCCAGCAGTCCCACAGGGGCCTCCTACAATGAGCAGTTCTTC
TRBV9	TRBJ1-5	NA	NA	CASSVGQVNQPQHF	TGTGCCAGCAGCGTAGGTCAGGTCAATCAGCCCCAGCATTTT
TRBV5-1	TRBJ2-2	NA	NA	CASSWEPITANTGELFF	TGCGCCAGCAGCTGGGAGCCTATTACAGCGAACACCGGGGAGCTGTTTTTT
TRBV7-2	TRBJ2-1	NA	NA	CASSPPRLGYNEQFF	TGTGCCAGCAGCCCACCGCGACTTGGGTACAATGAGCAGTTCTTC
TRBV27	TRBJ2-7	NA	NA	CASSFTGSSYEQYF	TGTGCCAGCAGTTTCACAGGGTCCTCCTACGAGCAGTACTTC
TRBV10-3	TRBJ2-1	NA	NA	CAISLLGSSYNEQFF	TGTGCCATCAGTTTACTAGGGAGCTCCTACAATGAGCAGTTCTTC
TRBV28	TRBJ1-2	TRBD1	NA	CASRGTGAKAETYGYTF	TGTGCCAGCAGGGGGACAGGCGCAAAGGCAGAAACCTATGGCTACACCTTC
TRBV5-8	TRBJ2-7	NA	NA	CASSLQGQWYEQYF	TGTGCCAGCAGTTTACAGGGTCAGTGGTACGAGCAGTACTTC
TRBV11-2	TRBJ2-1	TRBD2	NA	CASSLGLAGGSREQFF	TGTGCCAGCAGCCTGGGACTAGCGGGAGGGTCCCGTGAGCAGTTCTTC
TRBV2	TRBJ2-3	TRBD1	few	CASVQGENTDTQYF	TGTGCCAGTGTACAGGGGGAAAACACAGATACGCAGTATTTT
TRBV7-9	TRBJ1-3	TRBD1	NA	CASRPRGTGKTEGGNTIYF	TGTGCCAGCAGACCCAGGGGGACAGGGAAGACCGAGGGAGGAAACACCATATATTTT
TRBV13	TRBJ2-4	TRBD2	NA	CASSLGLAGVPIQYF	TGTGCCAGCAGCTTAGGCCTAGCGGGAGTCCCCATTCAGTACTTC
TRBV28	TRBJ1-6	TRBD1	once	CASSFPGQGAYNSPLHF	TGTGCCAGCAGTTTCCCGGGACAGGGGGCCTATAATTCACCCCTCCACTTT
TRBV28	TRBJ1-4	NA	NA	CASSLVGRLGEKLFF	TGTGCCAGCAGTTTAGTCGGCAGGCTTGGTGAAAAACTGTTTTTT
TRBV3-1/TRBV3-2	TRBJ2-4	NA	NA	CASSPLDREGIQYF	TGTGCCAGCAGCCCCTTGGACAGAGAGGGCATTCAGTACTTC
TRBV28	TRBJ1-4	TRBD1	few	CASSSGQEGKKLFF	TGTGCCAGCAGTTCGGGACAGGAGGGGAAAAAACTGTTTTTT
TRBV6-2/TRBV6-3	TRBJ2-7	TRBD1	NA	CASRPDRRGPEQYF	TGTGCCAGCAGGCCTGACCGCAGGGGGCCAGAGCAGTACTTC
TRBV7-3	TRBJ2-1	NA	few	CASSPRASNEQFF	TGTGCCAGCAGCCCCAGGGCCTCGAATGAGCAGTTCTTC
TRBV11-2	TRBJ2-5	TRBD1	NA	CASRLGQRETQYF	TGTGCCAGCAGATTGGGACAGAGGGAGACCCAGTACTTC
TRBV27	TRBJ2-1	NA	NA	CASSYLAGPYNEQFF	TGTGCCAGCAGCTACCTCGCGGGGCCTTACAATGAGCAGTTCTTC
TRBV11-3	TRBJ2-1	TRBD2	NA	CASSLATSGKNYNEQFF	TGTGCCAGCAGCTTGGCGACTAGCGGGAAAAATTACAATGAGCAGTTCTTC
TRBV3-1/TRBV3-2	TRBJ2-3	NA	once	CASSQSGADTQYF	TGTGCCAGCAGCCAATCGGGAGCAGATACGCAGTATTTT
TRBV7-9	TRBJ2-1	NA	NA	CASSSLGYGGNEQFF	TGTGCCAGCAGCTCACTTGGCTACGGAGGCAATGAGCAGTTCTTC
TRBV15	TRBJ2-7	NA	NA	CATSRELVRTAGDYPYEQYF	TGTGCCACCAGCAGAGAGTTGGTCAGGACAGCCGGGGACTACCCCTACGAGCAGTACTTC
TRBV11-1	TRBJ2-1	TRBD2	NA	CASSLTSLSEQFF	TGTGCCAGCAGCTTGACTAGCCTGAGTGAGCAGTTCTTC
TRBV11-3	TRBJ2-1	TRBD2	NA	CASSLTSGRVEQFF	TGTGCCAGCAGCCTGACTAGCGGGAGAGTTGAGCAGTTCTTC
TRBV2	TRBJ2-1	TRBD1	NA	CASSTGQGGYNEQFF	TGTGCCAGCAGTACGGGACAGGGAGGTTACAATGAGCAGTTCTTC
TRBV12-3/TRBV12-4	TRBJ2-2	NA	NA	CASSVQEAGELFF	TGTGCCAGCAGTGTGCAGGAGGCCGGGGAGCTGTTTTTT
TRBV2	TRBJ2-7	NA	NA	CASNRQNYEQYF	TGTGCCAGCAACAGGCAGAACTACGAGCAGTACTTC
TRBV6-5	TRBJ1-2	TRBD1	NA	CASSWGQSLTGGYTF	TGTGCCAGCAGTTGGGGACAGTCCCTGACTGGTGGCTACACCTTC
TRBV7-9	TRBJ1-3	NA	NA	CASSASGSGNTIYF	TGTGCCAGCAGCGCATCGGGATCTGGAAACACCATATATTTT
TRBV7-3	TRBJ2-6	TRBD1	once	CASSLTMTGGTGGANVLTF	TGTGCCAGCAGCTTAACGATGACAGGGGGAACGGGTGGGGCCAACGTCCTGACTTTC
TRBV6-2/TRBV6-3	TRBJ2-1	NA	NA	CASSYFFDEQFF	TGTGCCAGCAGTTACTTTTTCGATGAGCAGTTCTTC
TRBV4-2	TRBJ2-1	TRBD2	NA	CASSQVLAGEVYEQFF	TGTGCCAGCAGCCAAGTTCTAGCGGGAGAGGTTTATGAGCAGTTCTTC
TRBV6-2/TRBV6-3	TRBJ2-7	NA	few	CASSLLLFEQYF	TGTGCCAGCAGCCTCCTCCTCTTCGAGCAGTACTTC
TRBV29-1	TRBJ1-5	NA	NA	CSVVGRRGFLYSNQPQHF	TGCAGCGTTGTAGGACGGAGGGGATTCCTGTATAGCAATCAGCCCCAGCATTTT
TRBV7-2	TRBJ2-7	NA	NA	CASSFTGQSYEQYF	TGTGCCAGCAGCTTTACCGGACAGTCCTACGAGCAGTACTTC